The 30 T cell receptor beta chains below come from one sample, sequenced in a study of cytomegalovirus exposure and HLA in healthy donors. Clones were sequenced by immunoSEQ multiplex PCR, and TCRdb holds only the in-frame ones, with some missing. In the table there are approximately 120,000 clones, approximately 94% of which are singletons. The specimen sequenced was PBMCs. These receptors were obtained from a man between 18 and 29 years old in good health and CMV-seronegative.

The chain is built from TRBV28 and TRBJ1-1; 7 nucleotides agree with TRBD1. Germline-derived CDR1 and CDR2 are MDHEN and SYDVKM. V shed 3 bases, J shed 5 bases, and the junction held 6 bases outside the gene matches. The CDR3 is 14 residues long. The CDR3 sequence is CASSFDRAATEAFF. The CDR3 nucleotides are TGTGCCAGCAGTTTCGACAGGGCGGCAACTGAAGCTTTCTTT.

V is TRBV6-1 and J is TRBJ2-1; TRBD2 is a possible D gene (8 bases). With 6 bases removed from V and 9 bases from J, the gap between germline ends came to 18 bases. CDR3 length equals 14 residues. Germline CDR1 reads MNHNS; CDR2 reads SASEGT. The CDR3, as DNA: TGTGCCAGCAGGCCTGAGGGGGCGGGGGGTGAGCAGTTCTTC. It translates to CASRPEGAGGEQFF.

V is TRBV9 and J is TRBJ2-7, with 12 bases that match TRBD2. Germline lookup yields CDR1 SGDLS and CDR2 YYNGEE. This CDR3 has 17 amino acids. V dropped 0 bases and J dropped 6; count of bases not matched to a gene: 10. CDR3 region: CASSVGTSGRIISEQYF. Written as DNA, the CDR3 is TGTGCCAGCAGCGTAGGAACTAGCGGGAGGATTATCAGCGAGCAGTACTTC.

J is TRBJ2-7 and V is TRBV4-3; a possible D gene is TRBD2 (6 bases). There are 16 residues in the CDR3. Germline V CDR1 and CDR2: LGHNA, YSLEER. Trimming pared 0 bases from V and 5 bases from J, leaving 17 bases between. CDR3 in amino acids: CASSQDPSGVRDEQYF. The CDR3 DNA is TGCGCCAGCAGCCAAGACCCCTCGGGAGTGCGCGACGAGCAGTACTTC.

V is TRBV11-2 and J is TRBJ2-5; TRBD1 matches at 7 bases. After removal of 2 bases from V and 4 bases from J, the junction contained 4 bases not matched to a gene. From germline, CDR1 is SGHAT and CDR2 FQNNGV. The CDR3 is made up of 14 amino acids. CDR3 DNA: TGTGCCAGCAGCTTAACAGGGGAAATAGAGACCCAGTACTTC. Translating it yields CASSLTGEIETQYF.

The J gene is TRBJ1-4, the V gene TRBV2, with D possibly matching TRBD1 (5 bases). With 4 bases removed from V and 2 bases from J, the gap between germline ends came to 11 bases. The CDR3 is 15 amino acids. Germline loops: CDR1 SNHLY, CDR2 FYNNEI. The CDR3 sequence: CASSVVGATNEKLFF. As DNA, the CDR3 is TGTGCCAGCAGTGTCGTAGGGGCGACTAATGAAAAACTGTTTTTT.

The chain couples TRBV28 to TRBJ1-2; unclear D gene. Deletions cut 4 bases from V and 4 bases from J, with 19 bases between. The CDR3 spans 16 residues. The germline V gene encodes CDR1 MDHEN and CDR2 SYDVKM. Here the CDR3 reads CASSSLSPIRSYGYTF. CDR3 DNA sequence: TGTGCCAGCAGTTCCTTATCGCCTATTAGAAGCTATGGCTACACCTTC.

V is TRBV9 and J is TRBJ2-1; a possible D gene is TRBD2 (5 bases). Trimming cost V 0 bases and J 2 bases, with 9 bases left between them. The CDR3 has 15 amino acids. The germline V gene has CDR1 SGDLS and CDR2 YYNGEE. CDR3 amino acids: CASSVELAAYNEQFF. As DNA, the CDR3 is TGTGCCAGCAGCGTAGAGCTAGCAGCCTACAATGAGCAGTTCTTC.

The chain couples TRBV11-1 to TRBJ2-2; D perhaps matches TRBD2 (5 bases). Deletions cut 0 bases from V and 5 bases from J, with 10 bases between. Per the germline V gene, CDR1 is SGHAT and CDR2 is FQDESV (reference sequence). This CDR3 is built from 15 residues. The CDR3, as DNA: TGTGCCAGCAGCTTAGCGGGAGTGGGAACCGGGGAGCTGTTTTTT. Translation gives CASSLAGVGTGELFF.

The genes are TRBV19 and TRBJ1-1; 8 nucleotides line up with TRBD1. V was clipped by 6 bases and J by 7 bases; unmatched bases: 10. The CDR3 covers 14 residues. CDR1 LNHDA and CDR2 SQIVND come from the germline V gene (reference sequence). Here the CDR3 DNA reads TGTGCCAGTAGCACCCAGGGGGCTCTCGATGAAGCTTTCTTT. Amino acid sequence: CASSTQGALDEAFF.

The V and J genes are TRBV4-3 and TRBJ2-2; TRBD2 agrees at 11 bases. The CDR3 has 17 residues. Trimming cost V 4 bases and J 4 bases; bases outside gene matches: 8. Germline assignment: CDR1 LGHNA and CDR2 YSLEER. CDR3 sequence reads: CASSLFTSGSSTGELFF. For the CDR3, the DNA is TGCGCCAGCAGCCTCTTTACTAGCGGGAGTAGCACCGGGGAGCTGTTTTTT.

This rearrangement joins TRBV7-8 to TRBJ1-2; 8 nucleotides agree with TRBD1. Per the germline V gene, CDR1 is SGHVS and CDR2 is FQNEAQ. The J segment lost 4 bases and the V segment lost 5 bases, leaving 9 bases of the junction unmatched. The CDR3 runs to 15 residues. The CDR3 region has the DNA TGTGCCAGCAGCCCACCGGGACAGGCAAGCTATGGCTACACCTTC. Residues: CASSPPGQASYGYTF. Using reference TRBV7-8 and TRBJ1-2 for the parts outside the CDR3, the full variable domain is GAGVSQSPRYKVAKRGQDVALRCDPISGHVSLFWYQQALGQGPEFLTYFQNEAQLDKSGLPSDRFFAERPEGSVSTLKIQRTQQEDSAVYLCASSPPGQASYGYTFGSGTRLTVV.

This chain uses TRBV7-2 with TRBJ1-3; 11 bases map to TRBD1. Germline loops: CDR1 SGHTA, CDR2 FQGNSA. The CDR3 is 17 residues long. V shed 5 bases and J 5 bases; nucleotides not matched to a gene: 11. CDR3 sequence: CASSPYPGQGARNTIYF. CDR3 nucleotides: TGTGCCAGCAGCCCCTATCCAGGACAGGGGGCGAGAAACACCATATATTTT.

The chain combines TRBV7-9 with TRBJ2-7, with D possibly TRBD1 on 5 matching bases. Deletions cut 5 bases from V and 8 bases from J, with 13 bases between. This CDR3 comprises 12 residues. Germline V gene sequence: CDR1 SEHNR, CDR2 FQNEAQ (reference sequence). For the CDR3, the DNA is TGTGCCAGCAGCCCACCGGCAGGGCAGCAGTACTTC. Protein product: CASSPPAGQQYF.

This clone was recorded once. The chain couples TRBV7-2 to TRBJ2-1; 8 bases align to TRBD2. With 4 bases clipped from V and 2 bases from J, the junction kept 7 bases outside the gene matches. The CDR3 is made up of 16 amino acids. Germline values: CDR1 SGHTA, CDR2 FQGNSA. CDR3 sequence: CASSSSGTRTYNEQFF. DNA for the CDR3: TGTGCCAGCAGCTCCTCCGGGACTAGGACCTACAATGAGCAGTTCTTC.

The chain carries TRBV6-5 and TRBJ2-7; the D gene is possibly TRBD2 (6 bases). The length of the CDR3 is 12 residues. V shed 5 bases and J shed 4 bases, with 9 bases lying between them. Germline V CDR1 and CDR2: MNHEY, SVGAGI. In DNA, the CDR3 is TGTGCCAGCAGTCGGACTAAGTACGAGCAGTACTTC. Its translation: CASSRTKYEQYF.

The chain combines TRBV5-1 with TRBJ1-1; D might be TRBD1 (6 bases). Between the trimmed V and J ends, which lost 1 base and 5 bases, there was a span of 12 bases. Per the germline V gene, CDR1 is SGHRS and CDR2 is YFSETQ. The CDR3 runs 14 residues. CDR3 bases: TGCGCCAGCAGCTTGCAGGGGCGCTTTACTGAAGCTTTCTTT. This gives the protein CASSLQGRFTEAFF. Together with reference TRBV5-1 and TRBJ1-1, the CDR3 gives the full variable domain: KAGVTQTPRYLIKTRGQQVTLSCSPISGHRSVSWYQQTPGQGLQFLFEYFSETQRNKGNFPGRFSGRQFSNSRSEMNVSTLELGDSALYLCASSLQGRFTEAFFGQGTRLTVV.

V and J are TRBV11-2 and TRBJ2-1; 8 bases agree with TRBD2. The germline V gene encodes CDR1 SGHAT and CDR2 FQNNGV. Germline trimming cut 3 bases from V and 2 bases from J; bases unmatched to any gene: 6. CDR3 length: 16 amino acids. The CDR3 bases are TGTGCCAGCAGCTTGGGTATCGGGAGGGCCTACAATGAGCAGTTCTTC. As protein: CASSLGIGRAYNEQFF.

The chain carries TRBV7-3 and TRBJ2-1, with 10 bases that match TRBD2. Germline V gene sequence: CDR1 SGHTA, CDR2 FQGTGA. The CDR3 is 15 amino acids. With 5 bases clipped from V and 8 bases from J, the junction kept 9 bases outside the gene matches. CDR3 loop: CASSASGSSLDEQFF. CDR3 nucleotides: TGTGCCAGCAGCGCTAGCGGGAGCTCGTTGGATGAGCAGTTCTTC.

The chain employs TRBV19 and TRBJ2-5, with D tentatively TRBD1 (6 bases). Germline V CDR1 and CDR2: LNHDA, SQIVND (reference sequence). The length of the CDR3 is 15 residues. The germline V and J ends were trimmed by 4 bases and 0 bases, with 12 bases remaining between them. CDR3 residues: CASSTRTADQETQYF. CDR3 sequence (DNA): TGTGCCAGTAGTACTCGGACAGCCGACCAAGAGACCCAGTACTTC.

The chain's CDR3 is CASSLPVERNTEAFF. CDR3 nucleotides: TGCGCCAGCAGCTTACCGGTTGAAAGGAACACTGAAGCTTTCTTT. V is TRBV5-1 and J is TRBJ1-1; D remains ambiguous. Germline CDR1 reads SGHRS; CDR2 reads YFSETQ. The germline V and J ends were trimmed by 2 bases and 1 base, with 12 bases remaining between them. The CDR3 is 15 amino acids. Full variable domain (missing parts from reference TRBV5-1 and TRBJ1-1): KAGVTQTPRYLIKTRGQQVTLSCSPISGHRSVSWYQQTPGQGLQFLFEYFSETQRNKGNFPGRFSGRQFSNSRSEMNVSTLELGDSALYLCASSLPVERNTEAFFGQGTRLTVV.

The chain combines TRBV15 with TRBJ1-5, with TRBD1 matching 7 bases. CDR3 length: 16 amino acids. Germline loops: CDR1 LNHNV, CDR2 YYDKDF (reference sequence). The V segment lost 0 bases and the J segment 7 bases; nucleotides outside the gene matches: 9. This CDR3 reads CATSRDTRGNGQPQHF. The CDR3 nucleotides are TGTGCCACCAGCAGAGATACCAGGGGGAACGGACAGCCCCAGCATTTT.

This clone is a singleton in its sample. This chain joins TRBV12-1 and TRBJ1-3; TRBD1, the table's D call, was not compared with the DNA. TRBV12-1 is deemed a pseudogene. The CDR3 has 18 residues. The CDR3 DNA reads TGTGCCAGCAGCTCCCGGGACAGCTCCATTACTTCTGGAAACACCATATATTTT. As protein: CASSSRDSSITSGNTIYF.

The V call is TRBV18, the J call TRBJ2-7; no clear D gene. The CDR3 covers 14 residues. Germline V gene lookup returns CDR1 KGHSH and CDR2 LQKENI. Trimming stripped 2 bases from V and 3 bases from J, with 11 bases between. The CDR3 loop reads CASSPDRELYEQYF. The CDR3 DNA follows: TGTGCCAGCTCACCAGATCGAGAACTCTACGAGCAGTACTTC.

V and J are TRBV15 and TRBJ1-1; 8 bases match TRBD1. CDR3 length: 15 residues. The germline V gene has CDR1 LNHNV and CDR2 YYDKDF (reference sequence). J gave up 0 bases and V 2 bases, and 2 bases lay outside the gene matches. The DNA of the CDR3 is TGTGCCACCAGCAGACAGGGGGCATTGAACACTGAAGCTTTCTTT. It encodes CATSRQGALNTEAFF. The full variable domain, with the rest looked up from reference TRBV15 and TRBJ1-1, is DAMVIQNPRYQVTQFGKPVTLSCSQTLNHNVMYWYQQKSSQAPKLLFHYYDKDFNNEADTPDNFQSRRPNTSFCFLDIRSPGLGDTAMYLCATSRQGALNTEAFFGQGTRLTVV.

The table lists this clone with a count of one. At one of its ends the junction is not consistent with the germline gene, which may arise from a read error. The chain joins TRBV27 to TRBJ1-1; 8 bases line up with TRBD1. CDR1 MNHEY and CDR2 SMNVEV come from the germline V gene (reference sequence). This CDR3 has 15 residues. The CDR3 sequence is CASSLLTGVKTEAFF. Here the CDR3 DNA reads TGTGCCAGCAGTTTGTTGACAGGGGTGAAGACTGAAGCTTTCTTT.

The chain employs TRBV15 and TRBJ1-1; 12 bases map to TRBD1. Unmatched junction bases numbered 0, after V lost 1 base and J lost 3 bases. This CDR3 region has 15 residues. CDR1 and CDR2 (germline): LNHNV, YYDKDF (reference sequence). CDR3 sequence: CATSRGDRGHTEAFF. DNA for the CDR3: TGTGCCACCAGCAGAGGGGACAGGGGGCACACTGAAGCTTTCTTT.

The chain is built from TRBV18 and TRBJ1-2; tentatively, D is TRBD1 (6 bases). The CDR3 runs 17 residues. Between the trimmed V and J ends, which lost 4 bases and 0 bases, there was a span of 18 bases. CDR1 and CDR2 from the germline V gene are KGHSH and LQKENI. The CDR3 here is CASSLQQGQPANYGYTF. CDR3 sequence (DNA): TGTGCCAGCTCACTGCAGCAGGGACAACCTGCTAACTATGGCTACACCTTC. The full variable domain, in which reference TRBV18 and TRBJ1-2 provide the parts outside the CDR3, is NAGVMQNPRHLVRRRGQEARLRCSPMKGHSHVYWYRQLPEEGLKFMVYLQKENIIDESGMPKERFSAEFPKEGPSILRIQQVVRGDSAAYFCASSLQQGQPANYGYTFGSGTRLTVV.

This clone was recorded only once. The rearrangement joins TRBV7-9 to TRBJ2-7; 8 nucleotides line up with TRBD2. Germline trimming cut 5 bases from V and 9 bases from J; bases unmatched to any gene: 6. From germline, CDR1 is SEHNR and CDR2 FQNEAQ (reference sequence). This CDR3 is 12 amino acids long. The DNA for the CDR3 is TGTGCCAGCAGCCAGCGGGAGTTTGCGCAGTACTTC. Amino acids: CASSQREFAQYF.

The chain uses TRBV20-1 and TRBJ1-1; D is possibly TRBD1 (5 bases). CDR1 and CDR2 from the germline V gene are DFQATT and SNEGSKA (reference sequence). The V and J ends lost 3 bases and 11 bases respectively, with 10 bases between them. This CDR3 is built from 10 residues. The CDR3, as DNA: TGCAGTGCTAGTGAAGGGGCTGCTTTCTTT. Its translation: CSASEGAAFF.